This T cell receptor beta chain was observed in a study of blood T cell repertoires in COVID-19. Study as a whole: The origin of the acute and convalescent COVID-19 samples was the United States, Italy and Spain. The analysed material was cDNA or gDNA that came from T cells, B-cell-depleted T cells, or PBMCs.

Trimming cost V 0 bases and J 7 bases; bases outside gene matches: 10. CDR1 is LGHNA and CDR2 is YSLEER in the germline V gene. The CDR3 extends over 16 amino acids. Sequencing used immunoSEQ multiplex PCR; TCRdb keeps in-frame clones, though not all of them. The sample lists roughly 120,000 clones, about nine tenths seen once, with approximately 1.7% in the top ten. The sample consisted of peripheral blood. The receptor was derived from a human donor with active COVID-19. The donor label of this sample is uncertain. This chain connects TRBV4-3 to TRBJ1-2, with 8 nucleotides matching TRBD1. The CDR3 reads CASSQDPKGQGIGYTF. CDR3 coding DNA: TGCGCCAGCAGCCAAGATCCTAAAGGACAGGGAATTGGCTACACCTTC.